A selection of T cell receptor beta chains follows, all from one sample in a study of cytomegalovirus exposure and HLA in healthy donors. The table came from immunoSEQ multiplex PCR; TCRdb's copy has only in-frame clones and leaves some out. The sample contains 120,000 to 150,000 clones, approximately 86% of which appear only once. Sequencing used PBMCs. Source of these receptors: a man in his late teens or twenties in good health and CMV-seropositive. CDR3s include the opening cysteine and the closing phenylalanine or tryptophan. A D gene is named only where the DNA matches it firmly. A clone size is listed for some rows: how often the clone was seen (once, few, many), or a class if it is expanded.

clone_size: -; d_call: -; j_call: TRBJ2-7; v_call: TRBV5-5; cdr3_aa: CASSFGSLGQYF; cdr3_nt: TGTGCCAGCAGCTTCGGGAGCCTGGGGCAGTACTTC
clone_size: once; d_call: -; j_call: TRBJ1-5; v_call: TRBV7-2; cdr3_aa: CASSPGRTRGPQHF; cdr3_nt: TGTGCCAGCAGCCCAGGACGGACCAGGGGGCCCCAGCATTTT
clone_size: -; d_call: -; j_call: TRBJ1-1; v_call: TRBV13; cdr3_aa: CASSPTTAVNTEAFF; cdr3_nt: TGTGCCAGCAGCCCAACGACCGCGGTGAACACTGAAGCTTTCTTT
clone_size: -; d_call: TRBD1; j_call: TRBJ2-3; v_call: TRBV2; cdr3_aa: CASSRTDRGADTQYF; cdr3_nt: TGTGCCAGCAGCAGAACCGACAGGGGGGCAGATACGCAGTATTTT
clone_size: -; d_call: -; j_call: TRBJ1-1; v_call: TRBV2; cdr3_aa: CASSEAQDTEAFF; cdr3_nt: TGTGCCAGCAGTGAAGCGCAGGACACTGAAGCTTTCTTT
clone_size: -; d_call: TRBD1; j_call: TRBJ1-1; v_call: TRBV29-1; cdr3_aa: CSVDLGQGDLEAFF; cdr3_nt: TGCAGCGTTGACTTGGGACAGGGGGACCTAGAAGCTTTCTTT
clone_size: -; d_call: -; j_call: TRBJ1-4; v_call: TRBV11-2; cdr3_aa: CASSLSDQAQGKLFF; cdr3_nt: TGTGCCAGCAGCTTATCAGATCAGGCGCAAGGAAAACTGTTTTTT
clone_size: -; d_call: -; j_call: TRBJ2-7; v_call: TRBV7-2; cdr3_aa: CASSLRTPLKAGFYEQYF; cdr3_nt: TGTGCCAGCAGCTTACGGACACCCCTAAAGGCTGGATTCTACGAGCAGTACTTC
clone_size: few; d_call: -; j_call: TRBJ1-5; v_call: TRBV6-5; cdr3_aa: CASSSQNNQPQHF; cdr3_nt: TGTGCCAGCAGTTCACAGAACAATCAGCCCCAGCATTTT
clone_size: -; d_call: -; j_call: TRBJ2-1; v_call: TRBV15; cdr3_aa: CATSRDESLNEQFF; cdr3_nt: TGTGCCACCAGCAGAGATGAGAGTCTTAATGAGCAGTTCTTC
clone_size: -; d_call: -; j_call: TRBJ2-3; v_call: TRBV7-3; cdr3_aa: CASSPIGTDTQYF; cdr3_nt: TGTGCCAGCAGCCCGATAGGCACAGATACGCAGTATTTT
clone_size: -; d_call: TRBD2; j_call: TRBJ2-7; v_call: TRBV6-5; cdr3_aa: CASSSPGLVLYEQYF; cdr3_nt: TGTGCCAGCAGTTCTCCGGGACTAGTGCTTTACGAGCAGTACTTC
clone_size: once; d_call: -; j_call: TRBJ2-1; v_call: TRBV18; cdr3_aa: CASSPSQGYYNEQFF; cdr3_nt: TGTGCCAGCTCACCATCACAGGGTTACTACAATGAGCAGTTCTTC
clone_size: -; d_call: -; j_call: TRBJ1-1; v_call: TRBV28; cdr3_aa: CASRISGGSLNTEAFF; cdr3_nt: TGTGCCAGCAGGATTTCAGGTGGCAGTTTGAACACTGAAGCTTTCTTT
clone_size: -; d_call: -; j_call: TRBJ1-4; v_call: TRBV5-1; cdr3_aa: CASSLEGPRGEKLFF; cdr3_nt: TGCGCCAGCAGCTTGGAGGGCCCCAGGGGAGAAAAACTGTTTTTT
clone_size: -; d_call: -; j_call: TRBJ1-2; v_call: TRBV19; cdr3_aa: CASSQTGTRGGYTF; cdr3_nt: TGTGCCAGTAGTCAGACCGGGACAAGAGGTGGCTACACCTTC
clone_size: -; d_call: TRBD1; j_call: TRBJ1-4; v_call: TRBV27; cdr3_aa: CASTQRGQELVANEKLFF; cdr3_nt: TGTGCCAGCACCCAAAGGGGACAGGAACTCGTAGCTAATGAAAAACTGTTTTTT
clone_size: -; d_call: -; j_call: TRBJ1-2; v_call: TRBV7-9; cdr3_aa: CASSLQGTTNYGYTF; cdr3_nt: TGTGCCAGCAGCTTGCAGGGGACCACTAACTATGGCTACACCTTC